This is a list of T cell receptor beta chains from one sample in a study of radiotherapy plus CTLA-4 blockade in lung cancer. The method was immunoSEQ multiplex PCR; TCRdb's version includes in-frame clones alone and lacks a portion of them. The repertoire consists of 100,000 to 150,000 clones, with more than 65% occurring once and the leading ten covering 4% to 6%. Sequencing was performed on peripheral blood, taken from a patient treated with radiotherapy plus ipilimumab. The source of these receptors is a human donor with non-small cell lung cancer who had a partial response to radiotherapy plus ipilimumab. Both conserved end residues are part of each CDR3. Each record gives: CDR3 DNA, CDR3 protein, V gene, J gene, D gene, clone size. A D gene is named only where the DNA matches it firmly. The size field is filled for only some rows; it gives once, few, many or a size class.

DNA: TGTGCCAGCAGCGTATTTACAGGGGGCTACGAGCAGTACTTC
CDR3: CASSVFTGGYEQYF
V: TRBV7-2
J: TRBJ2-7
D: TRBD1
size: -

DNA: TGTGCCAGCACCAATAGCCGGGACAGGGATCCCCATGGCTACACCTTC
CDR3: CASTNSRDRDPHGYTF
V: TRBV28
J: TRBJ1-2
D: TRBD1
size: -

DNA: TGTGCCAGTAATCTGGAGAACACCATATATTTT
CDR3: CASNLENTIYF
V: TRBV19
J: TRBJ1-3
D: -
size: -

DNA: TGTGCCAGCAGCCCAGAGGATCCAGGGGTTCAGCCCCAGCATTTT
CDR3: CASSPEDPGVQPQHF
V: TRBV5-5
J: TRBJ1-5
D: -
size: -

DNA: TGCGCCAGCAGCCAGGGATCCATGAACACTGAAGCTTTCTTT
CDR3: CASSQGSMNTEAFF
V: TRBV5-1
J: TRBJ1-1
D: -
size: once

DNA: TGTGCCAGCAGCCCCCGTGGAGCCAGCATCTATGGCTACACCTTC
CDR3: CASSPRGASIYGYTF
V: TRBV7-8
J: TRBJ1-2
D: -
size: -

DNA: TGTGCCAGCAGCTCGACAGGGCTTACGGGAAACACCATATATTTT
CDR3: CASSSTGLTGNTIYF
V: TRBV13
J: TRBJ1-3
D: TRBD1
size: -

DNA: TGCGCCAGCAGCGGCGGGGGGGGGAGCTCCTACAATGAGCAGTTCTTC
CDR3: CASSGGGGSSYNEQFF
V: TRBV5-1
J: TRBJ2-1
D: TRBD2
size: -

DNA: TGTGCCAGCAGTAAGGACAGGATAGCGGGAGTTAACGAGCAGTTCTTC
CDR3: CASSKDRIAGVNEQFF
V: TRBV2
J: TRBJ2-1
D: TRBD2
size: -

DNA: TGCGCCAGCAGCCAAGATACCGAGCGAACTAATGAAAAACTGTTTTTT
CDR3: CASSQDTERTNEKLFF
V: TRBV4-3
J: TRBJ1-4
D: -
size: -

DNA: TGTGCCAGCGAGCGGGGGTCACGAGAGACCCAGTACTTC
CDR3: CASERGSRETQYF
V: TRBV6-1
J: TRBJ2-5
D: TRBD2
size: few

DNA: TGCGCCAGCAGCTTAGTAGCGGACTACAATGAGCAGTTCTTC
CDR3: CASSLVADYNEQFF
V: TRBV5-1
J: TRBJ2-1
D: -
size: -

DNA: TGTGCCTGGAACTGGGACACCTCGAACACTGAAGCTTTCTTT
CDR3: CAWNWDTSNTEAFF
V: TRBV30
J: TRBJ1-1
D: -
size: -

DNA: TGTGCCAGCAAGTCTAGCGGGGTTGTATCCTACAATGAGCAGTTCTTC
CDR3: CASKSSGVVSYNEQFF
V: TRBV28
J: TRBJ2-1
D: TRBD2
size: -

DNA: TGTGCCAGCAGCCAAGCGCGGGACAGGGCCTCCAATGAGCAGTTCTTC
CDR3: CASSQARDRASNEQFF
V: TRBV14
J: TRBJ2-1
D: TRBD1
size: -

DNA: TGTGCCAGCAGCTTAGAGGTCCTAGCGGGGGGATCTAATGAGCAGTTCTTC
CDR3: CASSLEVLAGGSNEQFF
V: TRBV7-2
J: TRBJ2-1
D: TRBD2
size: -

DNA: TGCGCCAGCAGCTTAAGACAGCTTGGCTACGAGCAGTACTTC
CDR3: CASSLRQLGYEQYF
V: TRBV5-1
J: TRBJ2-7
D: -
size: -

DNA: TGTGCCAGCAGTGAACTTCGAAGCGGGAGCGGAGGGGAGACCCAGTACTTC
CDR3: CASSELRSGSGGETQYF
V: TRBV2
J: TRBJ2-5
D: TRBD2
size: once

DNA: TGTGCCAGCAGCTGGGGGACAGTCCCAACCTACGAGCAGTACTTC
CDR3: CASSWGTVPTYEQYF
V: TRBV7-2
J: TRBJ2-7
D: TRBD1
size: -

DNA: TGTGCCAGCAGTCAAGCCTATACCCCCTACAATGAGCAGTTCTTC
CDR3: CASSQAYTPYNEQFF
V: TRBV6-1
J: TRBJ2-1
D: -
size: -

DNA: TGCGCCAGCAGCCAACAACCGGGACAGCCGAACACTGAAGCTTTCTTT
CDR3: CASSQQPGQPNTEAFF
V: TRBV5-1
J: TRBJ1-1
D: TRBD1
size: -